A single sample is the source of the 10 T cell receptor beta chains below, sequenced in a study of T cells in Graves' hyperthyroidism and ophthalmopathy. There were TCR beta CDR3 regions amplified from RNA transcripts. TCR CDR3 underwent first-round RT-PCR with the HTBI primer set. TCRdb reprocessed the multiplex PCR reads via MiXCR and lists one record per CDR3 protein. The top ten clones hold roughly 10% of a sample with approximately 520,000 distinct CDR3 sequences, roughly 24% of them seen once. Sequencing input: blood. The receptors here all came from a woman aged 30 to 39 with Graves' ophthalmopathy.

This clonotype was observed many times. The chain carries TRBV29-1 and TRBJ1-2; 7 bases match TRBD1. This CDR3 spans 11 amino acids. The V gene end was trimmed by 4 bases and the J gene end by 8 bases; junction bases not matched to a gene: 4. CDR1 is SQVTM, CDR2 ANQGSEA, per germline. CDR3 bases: TGCAGCGTTGGTAGGGGGCTAGGCTACACCTTC. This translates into CSVGRGLGYTF.

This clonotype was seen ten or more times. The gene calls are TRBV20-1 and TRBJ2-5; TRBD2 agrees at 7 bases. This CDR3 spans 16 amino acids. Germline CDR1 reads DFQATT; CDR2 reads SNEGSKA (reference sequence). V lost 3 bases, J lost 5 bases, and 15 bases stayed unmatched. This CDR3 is CSASTERWSGVETQYF. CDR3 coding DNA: TGCAGTGCTAGTACCGAGCGCTGGAGCGGGGTCGAGACCCAGTACTTC.

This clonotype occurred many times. In nucleotides, the CDR3 is TGTGCCAGCAGAACTGTCCCGGGACAGGGGCGAGGGCTCTACGAGCAGTACTTC. It is translated as CASRTVPGQGRGLYEQYF. The genes are TRBV6-2 or TRBV6-3 and TRBJ2-7, with 10 nucleotides matching TRBD1. The CDR3 covers 18 residues. J gave up 3 bases and V 6 bases, and 17 bases lay outside the gene matches. Germline assignment: CDR1 MNHEY and CDR2 SVGEGT.

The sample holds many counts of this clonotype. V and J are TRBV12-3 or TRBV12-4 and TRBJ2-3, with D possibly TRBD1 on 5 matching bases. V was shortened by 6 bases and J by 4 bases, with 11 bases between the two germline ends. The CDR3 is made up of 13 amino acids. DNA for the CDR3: TGTGCCAGCAGAGGGGAAGTCGCAGATACGCAGTATTTT. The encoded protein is CASRGEVADTQYF.

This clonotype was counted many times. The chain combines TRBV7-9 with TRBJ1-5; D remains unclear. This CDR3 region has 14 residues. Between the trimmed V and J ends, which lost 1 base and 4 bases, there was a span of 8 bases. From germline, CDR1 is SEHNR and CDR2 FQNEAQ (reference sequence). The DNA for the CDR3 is TGTGCCAGCAGCTTAGGTCTAGCAAATCAGCCCCAGCATTTT. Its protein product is CASSLGLANQPQHF.

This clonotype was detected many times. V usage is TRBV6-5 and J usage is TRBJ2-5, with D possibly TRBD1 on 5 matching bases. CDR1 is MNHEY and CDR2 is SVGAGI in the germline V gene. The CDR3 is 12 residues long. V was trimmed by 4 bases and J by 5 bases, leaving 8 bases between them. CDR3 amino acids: CASSSGAETQYF. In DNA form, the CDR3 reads TGTGCCAGCAGTTCTGGGGCCGAGACCCAGTACTTC.

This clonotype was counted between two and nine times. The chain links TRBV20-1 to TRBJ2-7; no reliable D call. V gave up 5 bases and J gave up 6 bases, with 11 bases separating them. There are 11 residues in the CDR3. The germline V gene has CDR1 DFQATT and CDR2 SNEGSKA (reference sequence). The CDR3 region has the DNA TGCAGTGCTGGGCGTCTAGGCGAGCAGTACTTC. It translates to CSAGRLGEQYF.

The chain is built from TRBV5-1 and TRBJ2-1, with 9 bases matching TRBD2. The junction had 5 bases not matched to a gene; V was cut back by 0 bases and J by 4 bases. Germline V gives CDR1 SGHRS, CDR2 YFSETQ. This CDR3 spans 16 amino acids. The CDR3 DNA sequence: TGCGCCAGCAGCTTGGGAGGCGGGGGGGCTTACAATGAGCAGTTCTTC. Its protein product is CASSLGGGGAYNEQFF.

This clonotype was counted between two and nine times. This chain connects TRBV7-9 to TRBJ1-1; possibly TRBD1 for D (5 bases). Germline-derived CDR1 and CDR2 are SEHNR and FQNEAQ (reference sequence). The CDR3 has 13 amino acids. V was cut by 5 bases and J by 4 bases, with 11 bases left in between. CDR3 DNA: TGTGCCAGCAGCCCGATCGGGGGCACTGAAGCTTTCTTT. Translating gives CASSPIGGTEAFF.

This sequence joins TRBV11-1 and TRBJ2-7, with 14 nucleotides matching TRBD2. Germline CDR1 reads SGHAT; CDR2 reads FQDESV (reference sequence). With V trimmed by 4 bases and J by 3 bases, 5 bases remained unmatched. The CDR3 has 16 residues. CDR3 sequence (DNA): TGTGCCAGCAGCTACGGGACTAGCGGGAGTCTCTACGAGCAGTACTTC. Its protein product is CASSYGTSGSLYEQYF.